This TCR beta chain was sequenced during a study of T cells in Graves' hyperthyroidism and ophthalmopathy. Study-level points and caveats: Among thyroid clonotypes expanded above 0.001, most also appeared in blood.

This clonotype was seen at least ten times. The antigen remains unidentified. Authors of the study amplified TCR beta CDR3 regions from RNA transcripts. During a first-round RT-PCR of the TCR CDR3, the HTBI primer set was used. TCRdb independently ran MiXCR on the multiplex PCR reads; one entry per CDR3 protein. The sample carries hundreds of thousands of distinct CDR3 sequences, nearly 15% recorded once. Ophthalmopathy patients had moderate-to-severe active disease, CAS ≥3, NOSPECS ≥4, and disease duration under 3 months. The receptor comes from a woman aged 60-75 years with Graves' ophthalmopathy. Sequencing was carried out using blood.

The CDR3 DNA is TGTGCCACCAGTGCTGACACCTACACCGGGGAGCTGTTTTTT. Amino acids: CATSADTYTGELFF. The chain employs TRBV24-1 and TRBJ2-2; no clear D. The V end lost 5 bases, the J end lost 3 bases, and 9 bases lay between the germline ends. CDR3 size: 14 residues. CDR1 is KGHDR, CDR2 SFDVKD, per germline.